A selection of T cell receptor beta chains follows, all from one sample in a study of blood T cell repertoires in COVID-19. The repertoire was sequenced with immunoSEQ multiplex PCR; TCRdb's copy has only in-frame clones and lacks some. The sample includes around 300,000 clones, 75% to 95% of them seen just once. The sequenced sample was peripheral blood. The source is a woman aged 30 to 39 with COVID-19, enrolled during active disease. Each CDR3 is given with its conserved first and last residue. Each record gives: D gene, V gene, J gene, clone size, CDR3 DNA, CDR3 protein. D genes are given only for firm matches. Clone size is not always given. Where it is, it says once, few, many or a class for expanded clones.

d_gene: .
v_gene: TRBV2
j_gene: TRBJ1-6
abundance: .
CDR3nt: TGTGCCAGCAGTCTCCAGGGGTTGAATTCACCCCTCCACTTT
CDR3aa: CASSLQGLNSPLHF

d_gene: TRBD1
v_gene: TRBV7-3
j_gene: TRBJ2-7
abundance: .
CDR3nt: TGTGCCAGCAGCCTCCCGGGACAGGGGATCATCGAGCAGTACTTC
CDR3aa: CASSLPGQGIIEQYF

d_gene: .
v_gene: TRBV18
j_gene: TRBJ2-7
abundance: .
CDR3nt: TGTGCCAGCTCACCGGGCCCCGGACTATCAGGTGGCGAGCAGTACTTC
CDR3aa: CASSPGPGLSGGEQYF

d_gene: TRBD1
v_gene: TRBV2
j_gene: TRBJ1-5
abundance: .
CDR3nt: TGTGCCAGCAGTAAGGACAGGGCCGGGCAGCCCCAGCATTTT
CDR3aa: CASSKDRAGQPQHF

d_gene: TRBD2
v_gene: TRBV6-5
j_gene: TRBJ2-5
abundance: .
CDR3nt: TGTGCCACCGACGGGGGGGCGCAGGGAGAGACCCAGTACTTC
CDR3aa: CATDGGAQGETQYF

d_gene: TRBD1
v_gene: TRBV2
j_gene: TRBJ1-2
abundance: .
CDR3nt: TGTGCCAGCAGACCGCGGACAGGGGGCAGCTATGGCTACACCTTC
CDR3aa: CASRPRTGGSYGYTF

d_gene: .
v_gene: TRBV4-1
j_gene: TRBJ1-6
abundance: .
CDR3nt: TGCGCCAGCAGCCAAGATTGGGGGGGTGGAGGACCCCTCCACTTT
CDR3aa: CASSQDWGGGGPLHF

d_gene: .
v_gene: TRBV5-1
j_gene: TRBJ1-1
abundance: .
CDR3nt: TGCGCCAGCAGCTTGGATGTGGGAGGGACTCAAGCTTTCTTT
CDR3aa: CASSLDVGGTQAFF

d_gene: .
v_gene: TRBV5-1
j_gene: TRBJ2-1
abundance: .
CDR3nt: TGCGCCAGCAGCTTAGCCTCCGGGATCTACAATGAGCAGTTCTTC
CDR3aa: CASSLASGIYNEQFF

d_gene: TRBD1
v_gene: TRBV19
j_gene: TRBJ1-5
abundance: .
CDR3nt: TGTGCCAGTAGTCCTACCGGGACAGGGGAAATTAATCAGCCCCAGCATTTT
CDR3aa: CASSPTGTGEINQPQHF

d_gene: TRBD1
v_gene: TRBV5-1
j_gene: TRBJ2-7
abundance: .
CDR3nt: TGCGCCAGCAGCTCGGACAGGGGTGGAAACGAGCAGTACTTC
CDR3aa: CASSSDRGGNEQYF

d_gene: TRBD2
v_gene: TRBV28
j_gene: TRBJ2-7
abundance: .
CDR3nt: TGTGCCAGCAGTTTATCTGCGGGAGTCTACGAGCAGTACTTC
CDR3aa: CASSLSAGVYEQYF

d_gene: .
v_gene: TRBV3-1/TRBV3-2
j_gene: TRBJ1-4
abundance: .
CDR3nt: TGTGCCAGCAGCCAAGTTCTGGCTGCAACTAATGAAAAACTGTTTTTT
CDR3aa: CASSQVLAATNEKLFF

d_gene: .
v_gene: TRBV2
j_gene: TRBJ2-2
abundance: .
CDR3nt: TGTGCCAGCAGTGAAGCGTTAGGGGTCTCCACCGGGGAGCTGTTTTTT
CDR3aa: CASSEALGVSTGELFF

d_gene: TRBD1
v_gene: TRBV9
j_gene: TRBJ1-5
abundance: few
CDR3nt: TGTGCCAGCACCCTAGGGACAGGGGAGGGACAGCCCCAGCATTTT
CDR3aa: CASTLGTGEGQPQHF

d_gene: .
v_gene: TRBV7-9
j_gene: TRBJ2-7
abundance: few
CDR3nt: TGTGCCAGCAGCGGGAATACTGAAAGGACAAGCCCTGACTACGAGCAGTACTTC
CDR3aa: CASSGNTERTSPDYEQYF

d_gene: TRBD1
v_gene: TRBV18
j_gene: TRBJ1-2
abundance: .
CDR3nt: TGTGCCAGCTCACCAGACGAGGGGGCAAGAATCTATGGCTACACCTTC
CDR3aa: CASSPDEGARIYGYTF

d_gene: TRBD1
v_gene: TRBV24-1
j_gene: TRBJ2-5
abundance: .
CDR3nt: TGTGCCACCAGTGACTTGGACAGGGGAGAGACCCAGTACTTC
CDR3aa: CATSDLDRGETQYF

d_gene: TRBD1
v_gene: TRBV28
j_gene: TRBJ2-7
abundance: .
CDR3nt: TGTGCCAGCAGGATCGGACAGGCACCTTACGAGCAGTACTTC
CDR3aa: CASRIGQAPYEQYF

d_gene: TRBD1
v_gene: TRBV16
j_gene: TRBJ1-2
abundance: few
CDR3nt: TGTGCCAGCAGCCAGACAGGGGGCTATGGCTACACCTTC
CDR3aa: CASSQTGGYGYTF

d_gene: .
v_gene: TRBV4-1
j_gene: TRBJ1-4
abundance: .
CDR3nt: TGCGCCAGCAGCCCCAGAATTGGAGGGACTAATGAAAAACTGTTTTTT
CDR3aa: CASSPRIGGTNEKLFF

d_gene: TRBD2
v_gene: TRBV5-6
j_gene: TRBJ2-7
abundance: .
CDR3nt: TGTGCCAGCAGACGTCTAGCGGGTCCGACCTACGAGCAGTACTTC
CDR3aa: CASRRLAGPTYEQYF

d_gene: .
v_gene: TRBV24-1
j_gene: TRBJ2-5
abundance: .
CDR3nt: TGTGCCACCAGTGATCCTGCAACCGGAGGGGAGACCCAGTACTTC
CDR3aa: CATSDPATGGETQYF

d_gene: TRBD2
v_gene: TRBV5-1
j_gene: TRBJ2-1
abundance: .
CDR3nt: TGCGCCAGCAGCTGGGAACTAGCGGGAGGGCGTGATGAGCAGTTCTTC
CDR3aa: CASSWELAGGRDEQFF

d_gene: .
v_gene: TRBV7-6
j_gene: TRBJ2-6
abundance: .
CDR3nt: TGTGCCAGCAGCTTAGAGTGGGAGGGGGTGAGCTCTGGGGCCAACGTCCTGACTTTC
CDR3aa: CASSLEWEGVSSGANVLTF

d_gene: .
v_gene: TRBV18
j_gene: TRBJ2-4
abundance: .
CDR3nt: TGTGCCAGCTCACTTCGGGACCCCCGAGGGGGAAACATTCAGTACTTC
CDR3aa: CASSLRDPRGGNIQYF

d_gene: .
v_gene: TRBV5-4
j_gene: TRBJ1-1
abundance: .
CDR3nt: TGTGCCAGCAGCTTGGGACAGCTAAAAGCTTTCTTT
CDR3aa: CASSLGQLKAFF

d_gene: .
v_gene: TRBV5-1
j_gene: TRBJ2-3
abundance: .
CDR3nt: TGCGCCAGCAGCTTGGGGCCGGGAGATACGCAGTATTTT
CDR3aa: CASSLGPGDTQYF

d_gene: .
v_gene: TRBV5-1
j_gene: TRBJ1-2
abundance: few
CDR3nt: TGCGCCAGCAGCCAGTCGGGGGTAAAGGCGGAAGGCTACACCTTC
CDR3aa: CASSQSGVKAEGYTF

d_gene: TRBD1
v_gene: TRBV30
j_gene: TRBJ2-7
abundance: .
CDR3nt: TGTGCCTGGGGTCTGGCCTTACCGGGACAGGGAGTCGAGCAGTACTTC
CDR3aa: CAWGLALPGQGVEQYF

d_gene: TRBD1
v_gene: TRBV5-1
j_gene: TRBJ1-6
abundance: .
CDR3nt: TGCGCCAGCAAGGTCACGGGACAGGGGTACTCACCCCTCCACTTT
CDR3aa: CASKVTGQGYSPLHF

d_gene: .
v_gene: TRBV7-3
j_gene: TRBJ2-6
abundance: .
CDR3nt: TGTGCCAGCAGCTTAAGGGCAGGCCTCAGCTCTGGGGCCAACGTCCTGACTTTC
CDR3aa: CASSLRAGLSSGANVLTF

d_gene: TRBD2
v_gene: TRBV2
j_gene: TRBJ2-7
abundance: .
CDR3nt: TGTGCCAGCGAGGGAGGGACCAGCAAGAAGTACTTC
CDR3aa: CASEGGTSKKYF

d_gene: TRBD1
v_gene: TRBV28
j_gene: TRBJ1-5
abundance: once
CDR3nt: TGTGCCAGCACCACGGACAGGGACGCAATGGTTCAGCCCCAGCATTTT
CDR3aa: CASTTDRDAMVQPQHF

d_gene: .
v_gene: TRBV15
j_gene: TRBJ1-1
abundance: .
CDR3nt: TGTGCCACCAGCAGAGATTTGAGGGTCATGAACACTGAAGCTTTCTTT
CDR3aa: CATSRDLRVMNTEAFF

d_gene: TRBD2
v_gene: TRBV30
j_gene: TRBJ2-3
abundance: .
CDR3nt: TGTGCCTGGAGTGTAAAGTTCAGGGGGACTAGCGGGAGATTCGGCGCAGATACGCAGTATTTT
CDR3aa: CAWSVKFRGTSGRFGADTQYF

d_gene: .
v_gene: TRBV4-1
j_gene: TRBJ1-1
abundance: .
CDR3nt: TGCGCCAGCAGCCACCTATCCGGGGGCACTGAAGCTTTCTTT
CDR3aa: CASSHLSGGTEAFF

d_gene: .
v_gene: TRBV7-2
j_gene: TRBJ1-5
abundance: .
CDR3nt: TGTGCCAGCAGCGCGCGACAGCTTCAGCCCCAGCATTTT
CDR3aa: CASSARQLQPQHF

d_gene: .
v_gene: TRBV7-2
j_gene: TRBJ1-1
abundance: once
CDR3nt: TGTGCCAGCAGCTTAGTTGGCCAGGGTAACACTGAAGCTTTCTTT
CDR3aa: CASSLVGQGNTEAFF